The 14 T cell receptor beta chains below come from one sample, sequenced in a study of shared clonotypes between healthy human individuals. Libraries were prepared by immunoSEQ multiplex PCR; TCRdb keeps only in-frame clonotypes and omits some of them. The sample lists approximately 2,300,000 clones; 80% to 95% were seen once. Specimen: naive CD4+ T cells from PBMCs. Subset: CD45RA+ positively selected. The receptors stem from a man between 18 and 29 years old in good health. Some clones in this sample may be carry-over from other donors' samples.

This chain's CDR3 is CASHTRTSGRYEQYF. DNA for the CDR3: TGTGCCAGTCATACGAGGACTAGCGGGAGATACGAGCAGTACTTC. V gene TRBV6-5 combines with J gene TRBJ2-7, with 13 bases fitting TRBD2. Trimming at V came to 9 bases and at J to 4 bases, leaving 9 bases not matched to a gene. CDR3 length equals 15 residues. In germline, CDR1 is MNHEY, CDR2 SVGAGI.

The chain joins TRBV27 to TRBJ2-2; D may be TRBD1 (5 bases). CDR3 length: 16 amino acids. Germline lookup yields CDR1 MNHEY and CDR2 SMNVEV (reference sequence). Trimming removed 6 bases from V and 0 bases from J, with 14 bases in between. CDR3 protein: CASRPNRLTNTGELFF. In nucleotides, the CDR3 is TGTGCCAGCAGACCGAACAGGCTCACGAACACCGGGGAGCTGTTTTTT.

On this clone itself: Additional DNA sequences in this sample encode the identical CDR3. The chain uses TRBV20-1 and TRBJ2-7; D is undetermined. The V and J ends lost 0 bases and 1 base respectively, with 1 base between them. The CDR3 length is 11 residues. Germline V gene data show CDR1 as DFQATT and CDR2 as SNEGSKA (reference sequence). DNA for the CDR3: TGCAGTGCTAGAGAATCCTACGAGCAGTACTTC. Translation: CSARESYEQYF.

The chain has TRBV7-2 and TRBJ2-7; 7 positions agree with TRBD2. Losses at the gene ends were 1 base for V and 3 bases for J; bases not matched to a gene: 6. Germline CDR1 SGHTA, CDR2 FQGNSA. This CDR3 comprises 15 residues. The CDR3 region is CASSLGGTKVYEQYF. The DNA for the CDR3 is TGTGCCAGCAGCTTAGGCGGGACTAAGGTCTACGAGCAGTACTTC.

Points on this clone: Other DNA sequences of this sample code for an identical CDR3. The chain combines TRBV19 with TRBJ1-2; perhaps TRBD1 as D (6 bases). V lost 0 bases to trimming and J lost 8 bases, with 10 bases between them. The CDR3 extends over 13 amino acids. From germline, CDR1 is LNHDA and CDR2 SQIVND (reference sequence). The CDR3 DNA follows: TGTGCCAGTAGTATAGACAGGGGCGGCGGCTACACCTTC. As protein: CASSIDRGGGYTF.

Notes on this clone: Other DNA sequences of this sample code for an identical CDR3. The chain uses TRBV7-2 and TRBJ1-5; 10 nucleotides align to TRBD1. Germline V gene lookup returns CDR1 SGHTA and CDR2 FQGNSA. CDR3 length equals 15 residues. J lost 4 bases, V lost 4 bases, and 4 bases had no gene match. The chain's CDR3 is CASSWTGGSNQPQHF. CDR3 nucleotides: TGTGCCAGCAGCTGGACAGGGGGTTCGAATCAGCCCCAGCATTTT.

The chain links TRBV5-6 to TRBJ2-5; TRBD1 aligns across 9 bases. The CDR3 loop spans 15 amino acids. V was pared by 2 bases and J by 4 bases, with 6 bases of the junction left unmatched. The V gene's germline CDR1 is SGHDT and CDR2 YYEEEE. The CDR3 nucleotides read TGTGCCAGCAGCTTTGGGCCGGGACAGGGAGAGACCCAGTACTTC. Its protein product is CASSFGPGQGETQYF.

The chain combines TRBV6-5 with TRBJ1-2; D call uncertain. The CDR3 totals 13 residues. Germline CDR1 and CDR2: MNHEY and SVGAGI. V was cut by 7 bases and J by 4 bases, with 13 bases left in between. The CDR3 loop is CASKTLQTYGYTF. In nucleotides, the CDR3 is TGTGCCAGCAAAACACTTCAGACCTATGGCTACACCTTC.

With regard to this clone: This specimen includes other DNA sequences encoding the same CDR3. CDR3 DNA sequence: TGTGCCAGCAGTTTAGTGAGCTATGGCTACACCTTC. It specifies CASSLVSYGYTF. The V and J genes are TRBV28 and TRBJ1-2; D call uncertain. V lost 2 bases and J 4 bases, leaving 5 bases between the germline ends. Germline CDR1 MDHEN, CDR2 SYDVKM. The CDR3 has 12 amino acids.

J is TRBJ1-2 and V is TRBV6-5; D not certain. This CDR3 spans 13 amino acids. The V end was cut by 2 bases, the J end by 3 bases, with 7 bases between. In germline, CDR1 is MNHEY, CDR2 SVGAGI. CDR3 sequence reads: CASSYVGYYGYTF. For the CDR3, the DNA is TGTGCCAGCAGTTACGTGGGGTACTATGGCTACACCTTC.

This chain links TRBV29-1 with TRBJ2-5; TRBD1 aligns across 10 bases. The germline CDR1 and CDR2 sequences are SQVTM and ANQGSEA. The CDR3 runs 12 residues. V lost 7 bases to trimming and J lost 8 bases; unmatched junction nucleotides: 7. The CDR3 here is CSATGQGPTQYF. CDR3 sequence (DNA): TGCAGCGCCACGGGACAGGGGCCTACCCAGTACTTC.

This clone was detected only once. Within the sample, other DNA sequences also encode this same CDR3. V usage is TRBV11-2 and J usage is TRBJ2-3; D unresolved. Trimming took 0 bases from V and 4 from J, leaving 8 bases between them. This CDR3 has 14 amino acids. CDR1 is SGHAT and CDR2 is FQNNGV in the germline V gene. The CDR3 bases are TGTGCCAGCAGCTTAGATCGCACCCCAGATACGCAGTATTTT. This encodes CASSLDRTPDTQYF.

This chain links TRBV6-5 with TRBJ2-2; D call uncertain. Germline CDR1 reads MNHEY; CDR2 reads SVGAGI. Trimming pared 5 bases from V and 8 bases from J, leaving 6 bases between. The CDR3 is 11 amino acids. The CDR3 protein is CASSHRGELFF. The CDR3 region has the DNA TGTGCCAGCAGTCACCGAGGGGAGCTGTTTTTT.

The V and J genes are TRBV19 and TRBJ1-5; the match to TRBD1 covers 8 bases. The CDR3 covers 14 residues. Trimming took 5 bases from V and 7 from J; bases not matched to a gene: 7. From germline, CDR1 is LNHDA and CDR2 SQIVND (reference sequence). The CDR3 coding sequence is TGTGCCAGTAGTCCTGACAGGGGAGGCCAGCCCCAGCATTTT. Its translation is CASSPDRGGQPQHF.